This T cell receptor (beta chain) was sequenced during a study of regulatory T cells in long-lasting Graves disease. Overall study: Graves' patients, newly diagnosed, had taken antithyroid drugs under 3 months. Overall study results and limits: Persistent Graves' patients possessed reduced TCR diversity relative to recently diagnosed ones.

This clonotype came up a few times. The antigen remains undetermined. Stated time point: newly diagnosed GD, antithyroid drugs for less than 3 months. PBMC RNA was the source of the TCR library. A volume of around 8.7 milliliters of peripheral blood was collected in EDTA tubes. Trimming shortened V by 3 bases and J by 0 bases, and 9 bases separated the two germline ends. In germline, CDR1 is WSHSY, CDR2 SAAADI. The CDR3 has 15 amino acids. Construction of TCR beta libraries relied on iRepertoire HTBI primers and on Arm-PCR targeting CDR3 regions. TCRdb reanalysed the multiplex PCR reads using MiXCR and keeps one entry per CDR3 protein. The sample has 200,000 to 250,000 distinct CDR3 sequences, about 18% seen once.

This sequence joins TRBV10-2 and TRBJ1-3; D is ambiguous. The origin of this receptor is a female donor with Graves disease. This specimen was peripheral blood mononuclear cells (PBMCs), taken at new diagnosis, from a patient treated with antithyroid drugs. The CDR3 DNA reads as TGCGCCAGCAGTGAATTTTACGGCTCTGGAAACACCATATATTTT. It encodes CASSEFYGSGNTIYF.